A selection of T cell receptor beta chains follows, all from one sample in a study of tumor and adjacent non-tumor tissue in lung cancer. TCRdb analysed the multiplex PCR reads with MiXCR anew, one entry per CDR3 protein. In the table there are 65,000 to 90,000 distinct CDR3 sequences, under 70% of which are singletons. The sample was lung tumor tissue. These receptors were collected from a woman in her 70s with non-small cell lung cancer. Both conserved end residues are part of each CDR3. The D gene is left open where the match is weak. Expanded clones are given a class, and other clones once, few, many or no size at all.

TGCAGCGTTCGCCTAGAGGGGGCGTCATACGAGCAGTACTTC,CSVRLEGASYEQYF,TRBD1,14,TRBJ2-7,TRBV29-1,NA
TGTGCCTGGATCCCTACTTATCGAGAAGGAGGCTACACCTTC,CAWIPTYREGGYTF,NA,14,TRBJ1-2,TRBV30,few
TGTGCCAGCAGCTTAGGAGGACTAGTCGGAGAGACCCAGTACTTC,CASSLGGLVGETQYF,TRBD2,15,TRBJ2-5,TRBV7-8,many
TGTGCCAGCAGGATGGATCGGCAGCGGGGCACAGATACGCAGTATTTT,CASRMDRQRGTDTQYF,NA,16,TRBJ2-3,TRBV5-6,NA
TGTGCCTGGAGTGGAGGGATCTATGGCTACACCTTC,CAWSGGIYGYTF,NA,12,TRBJ1-2,TRBV30,few
TGTGCCAGCAGCCCCCAGACAGGAACTGGTTCTGGGGCCAACCTCCTGACTTTC,CASSPQTGTGSGANLLTF,NA,18,TRBJ2-6,TRBV5-6,NA
TGTGTCAGCAGTTACTCGTTTATGAACACAGATGCGCAGTTTTTT,CVSSYSFMNTDAQFF,NA,15,TRBJ2-3,TRBV6-5,NA
TGCGCCAGCAGCTTGGTCGGGACAGAGTCCTATGAGCAGTACTTC,CASSLVGTESYEQYF,TRBD1,15,TRBJ2-7,TRBV5-1,NA
TGTGCCAGCACCAGGAACCCGGCAGGTGGAAACACCATATATTTT,CASTRNPAGGNTIYF,NA,15,TRBJ1-3,TRBV16,once
TGCAGCGTCGTGACAGGAGGGATCTACGAGCAGTACTTC,CSVVTGGIYEQYF,NA,13,TRBJ2-7,TRBV29-1,medium-sized
TGTGCCAGCAGACCCGGGATAGGGTTGACTGAAGCTTTCTTT,CASRPGIGLTEAFF,NA,14,TRBJ1-1,TRBV6-5,NA
TGTACCTGCACCGGAAGGGAGGGTTGGATTGAAAAACTGTTTTTT,CTCTGREGWIEKLFF,NA,15,TRBJ1-4,TRBV6-1,NA
TGTGCCTGCAGACCCGAGACTAGCGGGAGTTTGAATACGCAGTATTTT,CACRPETSGSLNTQYF,TRBD2,16,TRBJ2-3,TRBV12-3/TRBV12-4,few
TGTGCCAGTTTCGAGCGGGCCCAAGAGACCCAGTACTTC,CASFERAQETQYF,NA,13,TRBJ2-5,TRBV6-1,many
TGCGCCAGCAGCCAAGGTCCCCCGGGACAGGGTTTAGACGTGCGGTACTTC,CASSQGPPGQGLDVRYF,TRBD1,17,TRBJ2-7,TRBV4-1,once
TGCTCCAGCACCTTAGATCCGGACGTGAATGAGCAGTTCTTC,CSSTLDPDVNEQFF,NA,14,TRBJ2-1,TRBV11-3,once
TGTGCCAGTACTACGGGCTCCTTCTACGAGCAGTACTTC,CASTTGSFYEQYF,NA,13,TRBJ2-7,TRBV5-6,medium-sized
TGCAATGCTAGAGATCCTAAGACAGGAATGAACACTGAGGCTTTCTTT,CNARDPKTGMNTEAFF,NA,16,TRBJ1-1,TRBV20-1,NA
TGCGCAAGCAGCGCGACGACTAGAGGATACACAGATACGCAGTATTTT,CASSATTRGYTDTQYF,NA,16,TRBJ2-3,TRBV4-1,NA
TGCGCCTGCAGCCTCGCACATGGGGGCCACGAACAGTACTTC,CACSLAHGGHEQYF,NA,14,TRBJ2-7,TRBV4-1,NA
TGCAGTGCTAGAAAAAAAGGGGGAAATTCACCCCTCCACTTT,CSARKKGGNSPLHF,NA,14,TRBJ1-6,TRBV20-1,many
TGCCCCAGCAGCCAAGGGTTCCTCCAGGAGAACCAGTACTTC,CPSSQGFLQENQYF,NA,14,TRBJ2-5,TRBV4-1,NA
TGTGCCAGCAGCAGAGCGCAGGGGACGGTAAACACCGGGGAGCTGTTTTTT,CASSRAQGTVNTGELFF,NA,17,TRBJ2-2,TRBV6-1,NA
TGTTCCAGCAGCATGACAACCAACAAGGAAGGCCAAGAGAGCCAGTATTTC,CSSSMTTNKEGQESQYF,NA,17,TRBJ2-5,TRBV28,NA
TGTGCCAGCACCTTGAGGTGGACAGGGACGACAGATACGCAGTATTTT,CASTLRWTGTTDTQYF,TRBD1,16,TRBJ2-3,TRBV7-9,NA
TGTACCAGCGGCCAGTTATTAGGGACAGATATTGACAATGAGCAGTTCTTC,CTSGQLLGTDIDNEQFF,TRBD1,17,TRBJ2-1,TRBV14,few
TGTGCCAGCAGCCCGCTGGAGGGCCCCTATGAGCAGTTCTTT,CASSPLEGPYEQFF,NA,14,TRBJ2-1,TRBV11-1,NA
TGTGCCAGCAGTGGGAGAGGGGTGGACACTGAAGCTTTCTTT,CASSGRGVDTEAFF,NA,14,TRBJ1-1,TRBV28,NA
TGTGCCAGGAGCGACATTGGGACATGGAATCAGCCCCAGCATTTT,CARSDIGTWNQPQHF,NA,15,TRBJ1-5,TRBV6-1,NA
TGTGCCAGCAGCGGGTGGGGACGGGTCTATGGCTACACCTTC,CASSGWGRVYGYTF,NA,14,TRBJ1-2,TRBV6-5,NA
TGCAACGCTAGCCCGGGTCTAGCGGGAATTGAGACCCAGTACTTC,CNASPGLAGIETQYF,TRBD2,15,TRBJ2-5,TRBV29-1,NA
TGCGCCAACAGCTTGGTTTTAGCGGGAGGCGACGAGCAGTACTTC,CANSLVLAGGDEQYF,TRBD2,15,TRBJ2-7,TRBV5-1,NA
TGTACCAGCAGCCCTAGTGGTGTGGAGACTCAGTACTTC,CTSSPSGVETQYF,NA,13,TRBJ2-5,TRBV11-3,NA
TGTGCAAGCAGCACAGACCAGGTCTCCGGGGAGCTGTTTTTT,CASSTDQVSGELFF,NA,14,TRBJ2-2,TRBV6-1,once
TGTGCCATCACCCCCGGACAGCCGAACACTGAAGCTTTCTTT,CAITPGQPNTEAFF,NA,14,TRBJ1-1,TRBV10-3,medium-sized
TGTGCCAGCAGCTCCGGACAGGGCCGGACTGAAGCTTTCTTT,CASSSGQGRTEAFF,TRBD1,14,TRBJ1-1,TRBV7-3,NA
TGCGCCAACAGTGAGCTTCGGACAGGGGAACAAGAGAACCAGTACTTC,CANSELRTGEQENQYF,TRBD1,16,TRBJ2-5,TRBV10-1,NA
TGTGCCATCAGTGGGACATCTTTCAATCAGCCCAAGCATTTT,CAISGTSFNQPKHF,NA,14,TRBJ1-5,TRBV10-3,NA
TGCGCCAGCAACCAAGAGTGGGGTGGGAGGCCATACGAGCAGTACTTC,CASNQEWGGRPYEQYF,NA,16,TRBJ2-7,TRBV4-1,NA
TGCAGCGTTGACGGGACAGGGGGCGCAGATACGCAGTATTTT,CSVDGTGGADTQYF,TRBD1,14,TRBJ2-3,TRBV29-1,many
TGTGCTAGCAGTGAGATTAGCGTAGGTACAGATACGCAGTATTTT,CASSEISVGTDTQYF,NA,15,TRBJ2-3,TRBV6-5,NA
TGTGCCAGCAGTTTACTTCTAGATCTGGGACTAGCGGGAGCCACCGGGGAGCTGTTTTTT,CASSLLLDLGLAGATGELFF,TRBD2,20,TRBJ2-2,TRBV28,NA
TGCGCCAGCACCCCGGGACAGGGTTACATTGAGCAGTTCTTC,CASTPGQGYIEQFF,TRBD1,14,TRBJ2-1,TRBV28,NA
TGCGCTAGCAGCCACGACCAGGGGGCAGATGGTGAAAAACTGTTTTTT,CASSHDQGADGEKLFF,TRBD1,16,TRBJ1-4,TRBV4-1,NA
TGTGCCAACAGCGACAGTATGGGCCAGCCCCAACATTTT,CANSDSMGQPQHF,NA,13,TRBJ1-5,TRBV6-1,NA